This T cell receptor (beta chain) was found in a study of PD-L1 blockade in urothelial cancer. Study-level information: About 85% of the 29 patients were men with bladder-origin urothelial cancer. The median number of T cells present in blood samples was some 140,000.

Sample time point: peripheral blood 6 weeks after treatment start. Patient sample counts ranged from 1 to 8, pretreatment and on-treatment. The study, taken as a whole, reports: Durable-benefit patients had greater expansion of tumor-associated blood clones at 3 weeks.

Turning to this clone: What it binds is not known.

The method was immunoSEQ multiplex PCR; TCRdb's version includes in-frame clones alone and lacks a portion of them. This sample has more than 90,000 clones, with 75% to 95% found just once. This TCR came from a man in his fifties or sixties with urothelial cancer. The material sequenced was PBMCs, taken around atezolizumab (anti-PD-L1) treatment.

The CDR3 reads CASSQDKGAASDTGELFF. The DNA of the CDR3 is TGCGCCAGCAGCCAAGATAAAGGGGCAGCGTCCGACACCGGGGAGCTGTTTTTT. The chain joins TRBV4-3 to TRBJ2-2; D perhaps matches TRBD1 (5 bases). The CDR3 loop spans 18 amino acids. Germline-derived CDR1 and CDR2 are LGHNA and YSLEER. V gave up 0 bases and J gave up 3 bases, with 17 bases separating them.